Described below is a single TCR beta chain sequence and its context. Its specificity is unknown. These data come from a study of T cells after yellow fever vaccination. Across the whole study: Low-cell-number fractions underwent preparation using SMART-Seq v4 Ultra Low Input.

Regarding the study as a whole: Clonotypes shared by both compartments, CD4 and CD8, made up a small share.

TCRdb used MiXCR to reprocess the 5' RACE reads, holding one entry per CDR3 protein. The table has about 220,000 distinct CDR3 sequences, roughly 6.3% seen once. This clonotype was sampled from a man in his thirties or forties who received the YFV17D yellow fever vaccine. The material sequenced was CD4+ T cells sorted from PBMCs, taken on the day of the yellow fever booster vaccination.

CDR3 coding DNA: TGTGCCAGCAGCGGACAGGGGTCACTAGCGGGACGATTGGGAGCAGATACGCAGTATTTT. Its protein is CASSGQGSLAGRLGADTQYF. The chain employs TRBV11-2 and TRBJ2-3; possibly TRBD2 for D (10 bases). Germline assignment: CDR1 SGHAT and CDR2 FQNNGV. The CDR3 contains 20 residues. V lost 5 bases to trimming and J lost 4 bases, with 31 bases between them. Using reference TRBV11-2 and TRBJ2-3 for the parts outside the CDR3, the full variable domain is EAGVAQSPRYKIIEKRQSVAFWCNPISGHATLYWYQQILGQGPKLLIQFQNNGVVDDSQLPKDRFSAERLKGVDSTLKIQPAKLEDSAVYLCASSGQGSLAGRLGADTQYFGPGTRLTVL.